This T cell receptor beta chain was sequenced in a study of T cell repertoires in cytomegalovirus infection. Germline CDR1 reads DFQATT; CDR2 reads SNEGSKA (reference sequence). Germline trimming cut 6 bases from V and 0 bases from J; bases unmatched to any gene: 3. There are 14 residues in the CDR3. TCRdb recomputed calls from the reads with MiXCR, one row per CDR3 protein. The sample consists of about 230,000 distinct CDR3 sequences, 22% of them appearing once. V gene TRBV20-1 combines with J gene TRBJ2-1, with 9 bases that match TRBD2. Sequencing was performed on CD8+ T cells from PBMCs. The source of this sequence is a human donor in good health (CMV status not recorded). Some clones in this sample may be carry-over from other donors' samples. The CDR3 sequence: CSARLADSYNEQFF. CDR3 in DNA: TGCAGTGCCAGACTAGCGGACTCCTACAATGAGCAGTTCTTC.